The 12 T cell receptor beta chains given below trace back to one sample, sequenced in a study of blood T cell repertoires in COVID-19 (dated by TCRdb to 2019 to 2021). The library was obtained by the immunoSEQ multiplex PCR assay. TCRdb carries this immuneACCESS record with in-frame sequences only. Its versions omit some clonotypes, under half of them owing to an unresolved V gene in the studies checked, with the rest unexplained. This sample holds about 230,000 clones; roughly 84% were observed only once. The ten top clones hold over 0.95% of the sample. Sequences were obtained from peripheral blood. These receptors originate from a middle-aged man with acute or convalescent COVID-19.

This chain connects TRBV7-2 to TRBJ2-7; 7 nucleotides line up with TRBD1. Trimming took 3 bases from V and 5 from J; bases not matched to a gene: 10. The germline gives CDR1 SGHTA, CDR2 FQGNSA. This CDR3 has 15 amino acids. The CDR3 loop is CASSLETGRFDEQYF. The CDR3 nucleotides read TGTGCCAGCAGCTTGGAGACAGGGCGTTTTGACGAGCAGTACTTC.

This clone was detected once. V and J are TRBV18 and TRBJ1-6, with 8 bases fitting TRBD1. The CDR3 spans 14 residues. Germline V lookup: CDR1 KGHSH, CDR2 LQKENI. Trimming took 3 bases from V and 9 from J; bases not matched to a gene: 4. DNA of the CDR3: TGTGCCAGCTCACCTACAGGGGGTAGTTCACCCCTCCACTTT. Amino acids: CASSPTGGSSPLHF.

Turning to this clone: The junction and the germline gene differ at one end; a read error may be behind it. V gene TRBV10-3 combines with J gene TRBJ2-1, with D maybe TRBD1 (6 bases). CDR3 length equals 14 residues. CDR1 and CDR2 (germline): ENHRY, SYGVKD. This CDR3 is CTISPLTRGNEQFF. CDR3 coding DNA: TGTACCATCAGTCCTTTGACCAGGGGCAATGAGCAGTTCTTC.

The chain recombines TRBV27 with TRBJ2-7; tentative D call: TRBD2 (5 bases). The V gene's germline CDR1 is MNHEY and CDR2 SMNVEV (reference sequence). CDR3 length equals 11 residues. CDR3 sequence reads: CGAEGANEQYF. The DNA of the CDR3 is TGTGGAGCTGAGGGCGCCAACGAGCAGTACTTC.

The genes are TRBV6-5 and TRBJ1-6; D uncertain. V dropped 5 bases and J dropped 3 bases, with 5 bases sitting between them. Germline V lookup: CDR1 MNHEY, CDR2 SVGAGI. The CDR3 loop spans 13 amino acids. Here the CDR3 reads CASSQFYNSPLHF. The CDR3 DNA reads TGTGCCAGCAGTCAGTTCTATAATTCACCCCTCCACTTT.

This clone was detected a few times. The chain couples TRBV30 to TRBJ2-3; maybe TRBD2 (5 bases). Trimming removed 3 bases from V and 6 bases from J, with 13 bases in between. The CDR3 runs to 13 residues. CDR1 GTSNPN and CDR2 SVGIG come from the germline V gene (reference sequence). The CDR3 reads CAWSGIVSDTQYF. The CDR3 DNA sequence: TGTGCCTGGAGCGGGATTGTATCGGATACGCAGTATTTT.

V and J are TRBV6-5 and TRBJ1-2; 11 bases line up with TRBD1. The germline gives CDR1 MNHEY, CDR2 SVGAGI. There are 14 residues in the CDR3. V shed 6 bases, J shed 2 bases, and the junction held 2 bases outside the gene matches. CDR3 amino acids: CASRGQGENYGYTF. CDR3 bases: TGTGCCAGCAGGGGACAGGGGGAGAACTATGGCTACACCTTC.

The rearrangement links TRBV7-9 to TRBJ1-4; D is perhaps TRBD1 (5 bases). CDR1 is SEHNR, CDR2 FQNEAQ, per germline (reference sequence). This CDR3 has 15 amino acids. Trimming stripped 1 base from V and 4 bases from J, with 10 bases between. CDR3 sequence reads: CASSLGGVDNEKLFF. The CDR3, as DNA: TGTGCCAGCAGCTTAGGGGGGGTCGATAATGAAAAACTGTTTTTT. Complete variable domain (other parts from reference TRBV7-9 and TRBJ1-4): DTGVSQNPRHKITKRGQNVTFRCDPISEHNRLYWYRQTLGQGPEFLTYFQNEAQLEKSRLLSDRFSAERPKGSFSTLEIQRTEQGDSAMYLCASSLGGVDNEKLFFGSGTQLSVL.

The chain recombines TRBV27 with TRBJ1-2; perhaps TRBD1 as D (6 bases). The V end was cut by 5 bases, the J end by 8 bases, with 15 bases between. The germline gives CDR1 MNHEY, CDR2 SMNVEV (reference sequence). CDR3 length equals 13 residues. This CDR3 reads CASSPGPGEGYTF. CDR3 DNA: TGTGCCAGCAGTCCGGGCCCAGGGGAAGGCTACACCTTC.

This chain links TRBV2 with TRBJ1-2; D unclear. V lost 5 bases and J 5 bases, leaving 18 bases between the germline ends. There are 15 residues in the CDR3. Germline lookup yields CDR1 SNHLY and CDR2 FYNNEI. Here the CDR3 reads CASSIMGDPTYGYTF. CDR3 bases: TGTGCCAGCAGTATAATGGGAGACCCGACGTATGGCTACACCTTC.

This clone showed up just a few times. V and J are TRBV9 and TRBJ2-3, with unresolved D. From germline, CDR1 is SGDLS and CDR2 YYNGEE. V was cut by 0 bases and J by 3 bases, with 11 bases left in between. The CDR3 sequence is 15 residues long. The CDR3 spells CASSVVARPTDTQYF. CDR3 nucleotides: TGTGCCAGCAGCGTAGTGGCTAGGCCTACAGATACGCAGTATTTT.

The CDR3 DNA sequence: TGTGCCAGTAGGACAGGGGTGAACACCGGGGAGCTGTTTTTT. This sequence encodes CASRTGVNTGELFF. V usage is TRBV19 and J usage is TRBJ2-2, with 8 bases fitting TRBD1. CDR3 length: 14 amino acids. CDR1 is LNHDA, CDR2 SQIVND, per germline (reference sequence). Trimming cost V 6 bases and J 1 base; bases outside gene matches: 1. The variable domain in full, completed from reference TRBV19 and TRBJ2-2, reads DGGITQSPKYLFRKEGQNVTLSCEQNLNHDAMYWYRQDPGQGLRLIYYSQIVNDFQKGDIAEGYSVSREKKESFPLTVTSAQKNPTAFYLCASRTGVNTGELFFGEGSRLTVL.